This is a list of T cell receptor beta chains from one sample in a study of T-cell reconstitution after alpha-beta-depleted transplantation in children. One entry per CDR3 protein results from TCRdb running MiXCR on the PCR reads. The top ten clones hold 5% to 6% of a sample with approximately 490,000 distinct CDR3 sequences, about an eighth of them seen once. Sample: PBMCs from the stem cell graft donor, taken from the stem cell graft. These receptors originate from a human donor who donated a stem cell graft to a child with combined immunodeficiency. CDR3s include the opening cysteine and the closing phenylalanine or tryptophan. The D gene is left open where the match is weak. Only part of the rows carry a size: once, few, many, or a class if the clone is expanded.

clone size: .; D gene: .; V gene: TRBV3-1; J gene: TRBJ1-1; CDR3 protein: CASSQDRGVDTEAFF; CDR3 DNA: TGTGCCAGCAGCCAAGATCGGGGCGTAGACACTGAAGCTTTCTTT
clone size: few; D gene: .; V gene: TRBV6-2/TRBV6-3; J gene: TRBJ2-1; CDR3 protein: CASSRSPRRGYVYNEQFF; CDR3 DNA: TGTGCCAGCAGTCGCTCCCCCCGGAGGGGCTACGTCTACAATGAGCAGTTCTTC
clone size: many; D gene: .; V gene: TRBV20-1; J gene: TRBJ2-2; CDR3 protein: CSASRGGWDTGELFF; CDR3 DNA: TGCAGTGCTAGTCGCGGGGGCTGGGACACCGGGGAGCTGTTTTTT
clone size: .; D gene: TRBD1; V gene: TRBV5-4; J gene: TRBJ2-5; CDR3 protein: CASSLQDRDQETQYF; CDR3 DNA: TGTGCCAGCAGCCTTCAGGACAGGGACCAAGAGACCCAGTACTTC
clone size: .; D gene: .; V gene: TRBV27; J gene: TRBJ1-3; CDR3 protein: CASRERQTGNTVYF; CDR3 DNA: TGTGCCAGCAGGGAAAGACAGACTGGAAACACCGTATATTTT
clone size: few; D gene: .; V gene: TRBV12-3/TRBV12-4; J gene: TRBJ2-1; CDR3 protein: CASSLPRGVVNEQFF; CDR3 DNA: TGTGCCAGCAGTTTACCCCGAGGGGTAGTAAATGAGCAGTTCTTC
clone size: many; D gene: .; V gene: TRBV12-3/TRBV12-4; J gene: TRBJ2-7; CDR3 protein: CASRLMGPGATGLYF; CDR3 DNA: TGTGCCAGCAGGCTTATGGGGCCCGGGGCTACGGGGCTGTACTTC
clone size: many; D gene: .; V gene: TRBV7-6; J gene: TRBJ1-3; CDR3 protein: CASSERALTAYSGNTIYF; CDR3 DNA: TGTGCCAGCAGCGAGAGGGCCTTGACAGCTTACTCTGGAAACACCATATATTTT
clone size: many; D gene: TRBD1; V gene: TRBV12-3/TRBV12-4; J gene: TRBJ2-5; CDR3 protein: CASSRTGGETQYF; CDR3 DNA: TGTGCCAGCAGCCGGACAGGGGGAGAGACCCAGTACTTC
clone size: .; D gene: .; V gene: TRBV7-2; J gene: TRBJ2-5; CDR3 protein: CASSLGTVIPQTQYF; CDR3 DNA: TGTGCCAGCAGCTTAGGCACAGTAATTCCCCAGACCCAGTACTTC
clone size: many; D gene: TRBD1; V gene: TRBV24-1; J gene: TRBJ2-3; CDR3 protein: CATSGRTGVGTQYF; CDR3 DNA: TGTGCCACCAGTGGACGAACAGGGGTGGGTACGCAGTATTTT
clone size: .; D gene: .; V gene: TRBV7-2; J gene: TRBJ2-3; CDR3 protein: CASSLVTSSTDTQYF; CDR3 DNA: TGTGCCAGCAGCTTAGTGACTTCTAGCACAGATACGCAGTATTTT
clone size: few; D gene: TRBD1; V gene: TRBV12-3/TRBV12-4; J gene: TRBJ2-5; CDR3 protein: CASSDRGETQYF; CDR3 DNA: TGTGCCAGCAGTGACAGGGGGGAGACCCAGTACTTC
clone size: .; D gene: .; V gene: TRBV5-5; J gene: TRBJ1-3; CDR3 protein: CASSWGLRSGNTIYF; CDR3 DNA: TGTGCCAGCAGTTGGGGGCTCCGCTCTGGAAACACCATATATTTT
clone size: few; D gene: .; V gene: TRBV25-1; J gene: TRBJ2-7; CDR3 protein: CASSEAGPYEQYF; CDR3 DNA: TGTGCCAGCAGTGAAGCGGGGCCCTACGAGCAGTACTTC
clone size: .; D gene: .; V gene: TRBV20-1; J gene: TRBJ2-5; CDR3 protein: CSASSTGGDFLQETQYF; CDR3 DNA: TGCAGTGCTAGTTCTACCGGCGGGGACTTCTTACAAGAGACCCAGTACTTC
clone size: .; D gene: .; V gene: TRBV7-9; J gene: TRBJ1-2; CDR3 protein: CASSYTTNYGYTF; CDR3 DNA: TGTGCCAGCAGCTACACGACTAACTATGGCTACACCTTC
clone size: .; D gene: .; V gene: TRBV12-3/TRBV12-4; J gene: TRBJ1-2; CDR3 protein: CASSPLQGNYGYTF; CDR3 DNA: TGTGCCAGCAGTCCCCTACAGGGAAACTATGGCTACACCTTC
clone size: few; D gene: .; V gene: TRBV10-3; J gene: TRBJ2-7; CDR3 protein: CAISGGGGRPYEQYF; CDR3 DNA: TGTGCCATCAGTGGAGGGGGCGGGAGGCCCTACGAGCAGTACTTC
clone size: .; D gene: .; V gene: TRBV7-9; J gene: TRBJ2-3; CDR3 protein: CASPEPRGRTDTQYF; CDR3 DNA: TGTGCCAGCCCCGAGCCCCGGGGGCGCACAGATACGCAGTATTTT
clone size: few; D gene: .; V gene: TRBV10-2; J gene: TRBJ2-7; CDR3 protein: CASSEGPGGAEYEQYF; CDR3 DNA: TGCGCCAGCAGTGAGGGGCCAGGAGGTGCGGAATACGAGCAGTACTTC
clone size: .; D gene: .; V gene: TRBV21-1; J gene: TRBJ2-5; CDR3 protein: CASSQGSGQGKQTQYF; CDR3 DNA: TGTGCCAGCAGCCAAGGGTCCGGACAGGGTAAACAGACCCAGTACTTC
clone size: many; D gene: .; V gene: TRBV7-2; J gene: TRBJ2-3; CDR3 protein: CASSLWTRSTDTQYF; CDR3 DNA: TGTGCCAGCAGCTTATGGACCCGAAGCACAGATACGCAGTATTTT
clone size: .; D gene: TRBD2; V gene: TRBV4-3; J gene: TRBJ2-1; CDR3 protein: CASSQELAGGPRQFF; CDR3 DNA: TGCGCCAGCAGCCAAGAACTAGCGGGAGGACCTCGGCAGTTCTTC
clone size: few; D gene: .; V gene: TRBV3-1; J gene: TRBJ1-1; CDR3 protein: CASSQVVNTEAFF; CDR3 DNA: TGTGCCAGCAGCCAAGTAGTAAACACTGAAGCTTTCTTT
clone size: .; D gene: .; V gene: TRBV7-3; J gene: TRBJ2-7; CDR3 protein: CASSPSLGALEQYF; CDR3 DNA: TGTGCCAGCAGCCCAAGCCTAGGGGCGTTGGAGCAGTACTTC
clone size: many; D gene: .; V gene: TRBV7-6; J gene: TRBJ2-7; CDR3 protein: CASSLDAGAYEQYF; CDR3 DNA: TGTGCCAGCAGCTTAGATGCCGGGGCCTACGAGCAGTACTTC
clone size: many; D gene: TRBD1; V gene: TRBV28; J gene: TRBJ2-7; CDR3 protein: CASSETGQNEQYF; CDR3 DNA: TGTGCCAGCAGCGAGACAGGGCAGAACGAGCAGTACTTC
clone size: few; D gene: .; V gene: TRBV29-1; J gene: TRBJ2-3; CDR3 protein: CSVERDTDTQYF; CDR3 DNA: TGCAGCGTTGAGCGGGACACAGATACGCAGTATTTT
clone size: many; D gene: TRBD2; V gene: TRBV12-3/TRBV12-4; J gene: TRBJ2-1; CDR3 protein: CASSLRLAAYNEQFF; CDR3 DNA: TGTGCCAGCAGTCTCCGACTAGCGGCCTACAATGAGCAGTTCTTC
clone size: .; D gene: .; V gene: TRBV30; J gene: TRBJ1-1; CDR3 protein: CAWTRRSLGAFF; CDR3 DNA: TGTGCCTGGACCCGTAGGAGCCTCGGGGCTTTCTTT
clone size: few; D gene: .; V gene: TRBV5-1; J gene: TRBJ2-2; CDR3 protein: CASSLVWRNTGELFF; CDR3 DNA: TGCGCCAGCAGCTTGGTTTGGCGGAACACCGGGGAGCTGTTTTTT
clone size: few; D gene: .; V gene: TRBV29-1; J gene: TRBJ2-7; CDR3 protein: CSLLCEQYF; CDR3 DNA: TGCAGCTTATTGTGCGAGCAGTACTTC
clone size: .; D gene: .; V gene: TRBV7-9; J gene: TRBJ2-7; CDR3 protein: CASSPPFRGRGSYEQYF; CDR3 DNA: TGTGCCAGCAGCCCTCCTTTCAGGGGCCGGGGCTCCTACGAGCAGTACTTC
clone size: many; D gene: TRBD1; V gene: TRBV5-6; J gene: TRBJ2-3; CDR3 protein: CASSLGQGADTQYF; CDR3 DNA: TGTGCCAGCAGTTTGGGACAGGGGGCAGATACGCAGTATTTT